One sample yielded the 2 T cell receptor beta chains listed below, sequenced in a study of T cell responses to AZD1222 COVID-19 vaccine. Sequenced by immunoSEQ multiplex PCR; TCRdb stores in-frame clones only, minus some. Of 110,000 or so clones listed, more than 70% are singletons. Specimen: peripheral blood, collected 28 days after the second AZD1222 dose. The origin of the receptors is an adult who received the AZD1222 COVID-19 vaccine.

With respect to this clone: Other DNA variants within this sample encode the same CDR3. This sequence joins TRBV5-6 and TRBJ2-5; no clear D gene. Germline assignment: CDR1 SGHDT and CDR2 YYEEEE. Trimming took 4 bases from V and 2 from J, leaving 3 bases between them. The length of the CDR3 is 11 residues. CDR3 protein: CASSLQETQYF. DNA for the CDR3: TGTGCCAGCAGCCTACAAGAGACCCAGTACTTC.

The CDR3 coding sequence is TGTGCCAGCAGTTTTACCGGGGTCGACGAGCAGTACTTC. It is translated as CASSFTGVDEQYF. The chain employs TRBV12-3 or TRBV12-4 and TRBJ2-7; maybe TRBD2 (5 bases). The CDR3 is 13 amino acids. V lost 3 bases, J lost 5 bases, and 11 bases lay in between.